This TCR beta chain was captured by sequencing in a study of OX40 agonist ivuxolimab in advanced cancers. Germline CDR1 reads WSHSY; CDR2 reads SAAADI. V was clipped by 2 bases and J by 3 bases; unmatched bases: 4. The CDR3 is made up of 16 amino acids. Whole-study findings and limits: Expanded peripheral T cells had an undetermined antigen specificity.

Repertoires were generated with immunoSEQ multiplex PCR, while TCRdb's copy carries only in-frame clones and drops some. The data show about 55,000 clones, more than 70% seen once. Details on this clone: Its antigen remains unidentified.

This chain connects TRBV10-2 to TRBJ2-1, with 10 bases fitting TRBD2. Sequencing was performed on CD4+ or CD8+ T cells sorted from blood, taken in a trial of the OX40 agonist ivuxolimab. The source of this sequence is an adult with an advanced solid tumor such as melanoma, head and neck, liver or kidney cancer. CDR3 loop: CASSEPRTSGYNEQFF. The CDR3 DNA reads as TGCGCCAGCAGTGAGCCCCGGACTAGCGGCTACAATGAGCAGTTCTTC.